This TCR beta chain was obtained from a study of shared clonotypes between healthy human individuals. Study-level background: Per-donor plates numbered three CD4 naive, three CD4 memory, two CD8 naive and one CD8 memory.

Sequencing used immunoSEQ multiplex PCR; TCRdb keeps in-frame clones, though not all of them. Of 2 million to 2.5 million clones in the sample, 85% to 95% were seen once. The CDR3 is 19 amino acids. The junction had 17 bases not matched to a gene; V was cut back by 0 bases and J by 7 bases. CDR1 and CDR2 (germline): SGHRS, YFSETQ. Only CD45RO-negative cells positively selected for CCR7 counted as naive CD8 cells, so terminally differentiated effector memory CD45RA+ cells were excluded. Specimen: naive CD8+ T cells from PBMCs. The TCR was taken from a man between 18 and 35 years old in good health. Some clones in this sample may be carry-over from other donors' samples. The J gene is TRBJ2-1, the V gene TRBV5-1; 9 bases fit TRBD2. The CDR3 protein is CASSLGVAGVYSGVNEQFF. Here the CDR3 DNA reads TGCGCCAGCAGCTTGGGGGTAGCGGGAGTGTATTCTGGGGTTAATGAGCAGTTCTTC.